This is a list of T cell receptor beta chains from one sample in a study of blood T cell repertoires in COVID-19. Assay: immunoSEQ multiplex PCR; the TCRdb copy retains only in-frame clones and omits some. The repertoire holds about 99,000 clones, with around 90% as singletons. Sample: peripheral blood. Receptors were obtained from a woman older than 75 in a cohort sampled during active COVID-19. The CDR3 runs from the conserved cysteine through the conserved F or W. A D gene is named only where the DNA matches it firmly. Clone size is not always given. Where it is, it says once, few, many or a class for expanded clones.

V gene	D gene	clone size	J gene	CDR3 length	CDR3 protein	CDR3 DNA
TRBV19	.	once	TRBJ2-1	16	CASTPKGSLRHGEQFF	TGTGCCAGTACCCCGAAGGGGTCCTTGAGGCACGGTGAGCAGTTCTTC
TRBV21-1	.	few	TRBJ1-5	14	CASSGQGQNQPQHF	TGTGCCAGCAGCGGCCAGGGTCAAAATCAGCCCCAGCATTTT
TRBV11-2	.	.	TRBJ2-1	15	CASSLGNGLANEQFF	TGTGCCAGCAGCTTAGGTAATGGATTAGCCAATGAGCAGTTCTTC
TRBV4-1	.	few	TRBJ1-1	14	CASSSGTWNTEAFF	TGCGCCAGCAGCTCCGGGACATGGAACACTGAAGCTTTCTTT
TRBV6-5	.	.	TRBJ1-2	14	CASSRHRDDYGYTF	TGTGCCAGCAGTCGCCACAGGGATGACTATGGCTACACCTTC
TRBV6-5	TRBD1	.	TRBJ2-7	15	CASSRGDRGTHEQYF	TGTGCCAGCAGTAGGGGAGACAGGGGAACACACGAGCAGTACTTC
TRBV6-5	.	.	TRBJ1-3	14	CASSTDRSGNTIYF	TGTGCCAGCAGCACCGACAGGTCTGGAAACACCATATATTTT
TRBV15	.	.	TRBJ2-7	15	CATSRDLWAAYEQYF	TGTGCCACCAGCAGAGATCTGTGGGCAGCCTACGAGCAGTACTTC
TRBV6-5	TRBD1	.	TRBJ2-7	15	CASRYSGQGDYEQYF	TGTGCCAGCAGATATTCGGGACAGGGTGACTACGAGCAGTACTTC
TRBV12-3/TRBV12-4	.	.	TRBJ1-4	13	CASSRGPAEKLFF	TGTGCCAGCAGTCGAGGGCCCGCCGAAAAACTGTTTTTT
TRBV27	TRBD2	.	TRBJ2-3	12	CASSRAGVAQYF	TGTGCCAGCAGCCGGGCGGGGGTCGCGCAGTATTTT
TRBV2	TRBD2	.	TRBJ2-2	15	CASSLGGGNIGELFF	TGTGCCAGCAGTCTGGGGGGAGGGAATATCGGGGAGCTGTTTTTT
TRBV6-5	TRBD1	once	TRBJ1-5	13	CASSKDRNQPQHF	TGTGCCAGCAGTAAGGACAGGAATCAGCCCCAGCATTTT
TRBV7-9	.	.	TRBJ1-2	12	CASSFAGAGYTF	TGTGCCAGCAGCTTCGCTGGGGCAGGCTACACCTTC
TRBV3-1/TRBV3-2	.	.	TRBJ2-2	19	CASSQVWEWTNANTGELFF	TGTGCCAGCAGCCAAGTGTGGGAATGGACTAACGCGAACACCGGGGAGCTGTTTTTT
TRBV19	.	.	TRBJ1-6	15	CASSIGGSNNSPLHF	TGTGCCAGTAGTATTGGAGGGTCTAATAATTCACCCCTCCACTTT
TRBV11-2	.	.	TRBJ2-5	15	CASSYQDRPQETQYF	TGTGCCAGCAGCTACCAGGACAGACCCCAAGAGACCCAGTACTTC
TRBV14	.	.	TRBJ1-2	12	CASSLQNYGYTF	TGTGCCAGCAGCCTTCAAAATTATGGCTACACCTTC
TRBV4-1	TRBD2	.	TRBJ2-7	16	CASSLRSGGASYEQYF	TGCGCCAGCAGCCTTCGTAGCGGGGGGGCGAGCTACGAGCAGTACTTC
TRBV27	.	.	TRBJ1-3	15	CASSSPSSSGNTIYF	TGTGCCAGCAGTTCACCGTCGAGCTCTGGAAACACCATATATTTT
TRBV18	.	.	TRBJ1-5	15	CASSPLQGDNQPQHF	TGTGCCAGCTCACCACTACAGGGAGACAATCAGCCCCAGCATTTT
TRBV19	.	.	TRBJ2-3	14	CASSIWGETDTQYF	TGTGCCAGTAGTATATGGGGAGAAACAGATACGCAGTATTTT
TRBV5-1	TRBD2	.	TRBJ2-5	14	CASSSTSGGETQYF	TGCGCCAGCAGCTCGACTAGCGGGGGAGAGACCCAGTACTTC
TRBV5-1	TRBD1	once	TRBJ2-7	13	CASSSDRGYEQYF	TGCGCCAGCAGCTCGGACAGGGGCTACGAGCAGTACTTC
TRBV27	TRBD2	.	TRBJ2-1	17	CASRVTSRREGLNEQFF	TGTGCCAGCAGAGTAACCTCGAGGCGGGAGGGCCTAAATGAGCAGTTCTTC
TRBV5-4	.	few	TRBJ1-2	14	CASSLPGGGYGYTF	TGTGCCAGCAGCCTTCCGGGAGGGGGCTATGGCTACACCTTC
TRBV5-4	TRBD1	.	TRBJ2-6	17	CASSGTGGISGANVLTF	TGTGCCAGCAGTGGGACAGGGGGCATCTCTGGGGCCAACGTCCTGACTTTC
TRBV30	TRBD1	.	TRBJ2-4	15	CAWGGTGRDKNIQYF	TGTGCCTGGGGGGGGACAGGGAGGGACAAAAACATTCAGTACTTC
TRBV5-4	TRBD2	.	TRBJ2-3	17	CASSLGLAVPSTDTQYF	TGTGCCAGCAGCTTGGGACTAGCGGTACCTAGCACAGATACGCAGTATTTT
TRBV18	TRBD1	.	TRBJ1-4	15	CASSTRQGSNEKLFF	TGTGCCAGCTCAACGCGACAGGGTTCTAATGAAAAACTGTTTTTT
TRBV7-2	TRBD2	.	TRBJ2-3	18	CASSLSLPGAGGPNTQYF	TGTGCCAGCAGCTTATCTCTCCCGGGAGCGGGGGGGCCGAATACGCAGTATTTT
TRBV6-5	.	.	TRBJ1-4	15	CASSYTDRPPEKLFF	TGTGCCAGCAGTTATACCGACAGGCCTCCTGAAAAACTGTTTTTT
TRBV3-1/TRBV3-2	.	.	TRBJ2-4	14	CASSLTSPTYIQYF	TGTGCCAGCAGCCTAACTAGTCCAACCTACATTCAGTACTTC
TRBV3-1/TRBV3-2	.	.	TRBJ1-3	15	CASSLLAGRRNTIYF	TGTGCCAGCAGCCTACTCGCGGGCCGGCGAAACACCATATATTTT
TRBV6-6	.	.	TRBJ1-5	16	CASSHTVGPGRQPQHF	TGTGCCAGCAGTCACACCGTGGGGCCAGGTAGACAGCCCCAGCATTTT
TRBV6-5	TRBD1	.	TRBJ1-6	15	CASSYSDRGGSPLHF	TGTGCCAGCAGTTACTCGGACAGGGGAGGATCACCCCTCCACTTT
TRBV6-5	TRBD2	.	TRBJ2-1	15	CASSWTSGGYNEQFF	TGTGCCAGCAGTTGGACTAGCGGGGGCTACAATGAGCAGTTCTTC
TRBV6-5	.	.	TRBJ1-3	13	CASSYSSGNTIYF	TGTGCCAGCAGTTACTCGAGCGGAAACACCATATATTTT
TRBV7-3	.	.	TRBJ2-2	15	CASSMGLQNTGELFF	TGTGCCAGCAGCATGGGGCTACAGAACACCGGGGAGCTGTTTTTT
TRBV3-1/TRBV3-2	.	.	TRBJ1-5	15	CASSQGVGFNQPQHF	TGTGCCAGCAGCCAAGGGGTCGGGTTCAATCAGCCCCAGCATTTT
TRBV25-1	.	few	TRBJ1-6	15	CASSDLQGGNSPLHF	TGTGCCAGCAGTGATCTACAGGGAGGGAATTCACCCCTCCACTTT
TRBV4-2	TRBD2	.	TRBJ2-4	15	CASSQEAGLENIQYF	TGTGCCAGCAGCCAAGAGGCGGGACTAGAAAACATTCAGTACTTC
TRBV28	TRBD1	.	TRBJ1-4	15	CASNGQGLANEKLFF	TGTGCCAGCAACGGACAGGGACTTGCTAATGAAAAACTGTTTTTT
TRBV9	.	.	TRBJ2-3	15	CASSVGSRRGDTQYF	TGTGCCAGCAGCGTAGGGAGCCGCAGGGGAGATACGCAGTATTTT
TRBV25-1	.	.	TRBJ2-2	15	CASSPLITNTGELFF	TGTGCCAGCAGTCCGTTAATAACGAACACCGGGGAGCTGTTTTTT
TRBV19	TRBD1	.	TRBJ2-7	13	CASSKGTAYEQYF	TGTGCCAGTAGCAAGGGGACAGCCTACGAGCAGTACTTC
TRBV24-1	.	.	TRBJ2-7	14	CATKIRPLGYEQYF	TGTGCCACCAAAATTCGTCCCCTAGGCTACGAGCAGTACTTC
TRBV6-6	.	.	TRBJ1-2	11	CASGEGYGYTF	TGTGCCAGCGGGGAGGGCTATGGCTACACCTTC
TRBV19	TRBD2	.	TRBJ2-5	15	CASRGTSGGLETQYF	TGTGCCAGTAGGGGGACTAGCGGGGGGCTGGAGACCCAGTACTTC
TRBV5-1	.	.	TRBJ1-1	15	CASSLDGGVNTEAFF	TGCGCCAGCAGCTTGGATGGAGGAGTGAACACTGAAGCTTTCTTT
TRBV2	TRBD1	once	TRBJ2-7	14	CASSEHRGLNEQYF	TGTGCCAGCAGTGAACACAGGGGGCTGAACGAGCAGTACTTC
TRBV5-4	TRBD2	.	TRBJ2-2	17	CASGPRSGGHNTGELFF	TGTGCCAGCGGCCCCCGTAGCGGGGGGCACAACACCGGGGAGCTGTTTTTT
TRBV10-3	.	.	TRBJ2-6	16	CAISGGLPSGANVLTF	TGTGCCATCAGTGGGGGACTCCCGTCTGGGGCCAACGTCCTGACTTTC
TRBV6-2/TRBV6-3	TRBD2	.	TRBJ2-1	17	CASSYRVAGGGVNEQFF	TGTGCCAGCAGTTACCGGGTAGCGGGAGGGGGGGTCAATGAGCAGTTCTTC
TRBV5-1	.	.	TRBJ2-1	13	CASSFGGDNEQFF	TGCGCCAGCAGCTTCGGCGGGGACAATGAGCAGTTCTTC